This passage covers 16 T cell receptor beta chains from one sample sequenced in a study of Ad26.COV2.S vaccination and SARS-CoV-2 variants. Sequencing used immunoSEQ multiplex PCR; TCRdb keeps in-frame clones, though not all of them. The sample comprises 350,000 to 450,000 clones, around 87% of which are singletons, and about 3% rests with the top ten. Treatment of the sample: roughly 18 received Ad26.COV2.S at low or high dose, single or two shots; 5 received placebo; per-sample allocation not given. Collection of samples fell on day 63 after the first vaccine or placebo injection. Sequenced material: peripheral blood, taken in a trial of Ad26.COV2.S vaccine versus placebo. Receptors originate from a person aged 18-65 years who received the Ad26.COV2.S COVID-19 vaccine or a placebo.

The rearrangement uses TRBV10-3 and TRBJ2-7, with D perhaps assigned TRBD1 or TRBD2 (5 bases each). The CDR3 is 13 amino acids. Germline values: CDR1 ENHRY, CDR2 SYGVKD. With 6 bases removed from V and 5 bases from J, the gap between germline ends came to 14 bases. In DNA, the CDR3 is TGTGCCATCAGGCCTGGGGGAAACAACGAGCAGTACTTC. The encoded protein is CAIRPGGNNEQYF.

The V and J genes are TRBV10-3 and TRBJ1-1; 8 bases agree with TRBD1. This CDR3 is 17 amino acids long. Per the germline V gene, CDR1 is ENHRY and CDR2 is SYGVKD. V lost 3 bases to trimming and J lost 4 bases; unmatched junction nucleotides: 13. The CDR3, as DNA: TGTGCCATCAGTGATTTCTCGGACAGGGACTTCGGCACTGAAGCTTTCTTT. It translates to CAISDFSDRDFGTEAFF.

The chain carries TRBV7-8 and TRBJ2-7; D is undetermined. This CDR3 spans 15 amino acids. V was shortened by 1 base and J by 5 bases, with 15 bases between the two germline ends. Germline V gene data show CDR1 as SGHVS and CDR2 as FQNEAQ. The CDR3 is CASSLEPASSNEQYF. The DNA for the CDR3 is TGTGCCAGCAGCTTAGAGCCTGCCAGTTCGAACGAGCAGTACTTC.

With respect to this clone: The sample has other DNA sequences that encode this CDR3 too. The chain is built from TRBV9 and TRBJ2-1; 9 nucleotides line up with TRBD2. V trimming: 0 bases; J trimming: 4 bases; junction bases outside the gene matches: 2. CDR3 size: 15 residues. CDR1 and CDR2 (germline): SGDLS, YYNGEE. In nucleotides, the CDR3 is TGTGCCAGCAGCGTAGAAAGCGGGGGGTACAATGAGCAGTTCTTC. It yields the protein CASSVESGGYNEQFF. Full variable domain (remainder filled in from reference TRBV9 and TRBJ2-1): DSGVTQTPKHLITATGQRVTLRCSPRSGDLSVYWYQQSLDQGLQFLIQYYNGEERAKGNILERFSAQQFPDLHSELNLSSLELGDSALYFCASSVESGGYNEQFFGPGTRLTVL.

The chain couples TRBV19 to TRBJ1-5; D is unclear. The germline gives CDR1 LNHDA, CDR2 SQIVND (reference sequence). The length of the CDR3 is 12 residues. V lost 11 bases and J 0 bases, leaving 8 bases between the germline ends. The CDR3 spells CARNYSNQPQHF. For the CDR3, the DNA is TGTGCCCGCAACTATAGCAATCAGCCCCAGCATTTT.

The chain is built from TRBV18 and TRBJ2-7; 7 bases agree with TRBD1. Germline assignment: CDR1 KGHSH and CDR2 LQKENI. Trimming at V came to 3 bases and at J to 7 bases, leaving 6 bases not matched to a gene. This CDR3 is built from 13 residues. CDR3 sequence reads: CASSPGTAGEQYF. The CDR3 DNA is TGTGCCAGCTCACCCGGGACAGCCGGTGAGCAGTACTTC.

This clone was picked up one time. V and J are TRBV2 and TRBJ1-1; unclear D gene. Per the germline V gene, CDR1 is SNHLY and CDR2 is FYNNEI. The V end lost 4 bases, the J end lost 4 bases, and 19 bases lay between the germline ends. This CDR3 is built from 16 residues. CDR3 amino acids: CASSVAWGISITEAFF. The CDR3 bases are TGTGCCAGCAGTGTCGCGTGGGGAATTTCGATCACTGAAGCTTTCTTT.

The J gene is TRBJ1-1, the V gene TRBV5-5, with D uncertain. Trimming shortened V by 2 bases and J by 0 bases, and 5 bases separated the two germline ends. Germline CDR1 reads SGHKS; CDR2 reads YYEKEE (reference sequence). The CDR3 totals 13 residues. The CDR3 sequence is CASSFRLNTEAFF. DNA of the CDR3: TGTGCCAGCAGCTTTCGGTTGAACACTGAAGCTTTCTTT. Combining the CDR3 with reference TRBV5-5 and TRBJ1-1 gives the whole variable domain DAGVTQSPTHLIKTRGQQVTLRCSPISGHKSVSWYQQVLGQGPQFIFQYYEKEERGRGNFPDRFSARQFPNYSSELNVNALLLGDSALYLCASSFRLNTEAFFGQGTRLTVV.

As regards this clone: One end of the junction varies from germline; a read error may be responsible. The rearrangement uses TRBV4-2 and TRBJ1-1; 10 bases are a match to TRBD1. Germline V CDR1 and CDR2: LGHNA, YNFKEQ. This CDR3 spans 12 amino acids. CDR3 bases: TGTGCCAGCAGCCCGGGACAGGGGACTAAGAAATTT. This encodes CASSPGQGTKKF.

The chain couples TRBV3-1 (or the pseudogene TRBV3-2) to TRBJ2-7; D is ambiguous. V was pared by 2 bases and J by 0 bases, with 8 bases between. Germline V lookup: CDR1 LGHDT, CDR2 YNNKEL (reference sequence). The CDR3 is made up of 14 amino acids. The CDR3 protein is CASSQSLNSYEQYF. The CDR3 DNA reads as TGTGCCAGCAGCCAAAGTCTGAACTCCTACGAGCAGTACTTC.

A single count supports this clone. J is TRBJ1-5 and V is TRBV9, with a tentative D call TRBD1 (5 bases). Germline V gene data show CDR1 as SGDLS and CDR2 as YYNGEE. Trimming stripped 0 bases from V and 2 bases from J, with 6 bases between. This CDR3 comprises 14 residues. In DNA, the CDR3 is TGTGCCAGCAGCGTAGAGGGACGCAATCAGCCCCAGCATTTT. It encodes CASSVEGRNQPQHF.

This chain connects TRBV4-1 to TRBJ1-5, with D unresolved. The CDR3 runs 15 residues. V was cut by 3 bases and J by 0 bases, with 9 bases left in between. Germline V lookup: CDR1 MGHRA, CDR2 YSYEKL. In nucleotides, the CDR3 is TGCGCCAGCAGCCAGGGGATTAATAGCAATCAGCCCCAGCATTTT. Translated, it gives CASSQGINSNQPQHF.

The rearrangement uses TRBV13 and TRBJ2-5, with 7 bases aligning to TRBD1. Germline-derived CDR1 and CDR2 are PRHDT and FYEKMQ (reference sequence). The CDR3 consists of 14 residues. V gave up 3 bases and J gave up 2 bases; unmatched junction bases: 3. The CDR3: CASSLKQGQETQYF. DNA for the CDR3: TGTGCCAGCAGCTTGAAACAGGGGCAAGAGACCCAGTACTTC.

The chain couples TRBV6-5 to TRBJ2-7; no clear D. The CDR3 has 11 residues. V gave up 6 bases and J gave up 4 bases, with 7 bases separating them. Germline lookup yields CDR1 MNHEY and CDR2 SVGAGI. CDR3 sequence (DNA): TGTGCCAGCAGAACTGGGTACGAGCAGTACTTC. This translates into CASRTGYEQYF.

V is TRBV12-3 or TRBV12-4 and J is TRBJ2-3; D gene ambiguous. V was shortened by 7 bases and J by 2 bases, with 10 bases between the two germline ends. There are 13 residues in the CDR3. The CDR3 nucleotides are TGTGCCAGCACCCCTCAGCTCACAGATACGCAGTATTTT. Its translation: CASTPQLTDTQYF.

The chain has TRBV9 and TRBJ2-5; 8 bases agree with TRBD1. The junction had 6 bases not matched to a gene; V was cut back by 4 bases and J by 4 bases. CDR3 length equals 14 residues. The V gene's germline CDR1 is SGDLS and CDR2 YYNGEE. CDR3 bases: TGTGCCAGCAGCCCTTACGACAGGGGAGAGACCCAGTACTTC. It translates to CASSPYDRGETQYF. The full variable domain, its missing parts supplied by reference TRBV9 and TRBJ2-5, is DSGVTQTPKHLITATGQRVTLRCSPRSGDLSVYWYQQSLDQGLQFLIQYYNGEERAKGNILERFSAQQFPDLHSELNLSSLELGDSALYFCASSPYDRGETQYFGPGTRLLVL.